The 10 T cell receptor beta chains given below trace back to one sample, sequenced in a study of CD8 T cells in ankylosing spondylitis. These receptors have no known antigen. In TCRdb, the 5' RACE reads were re-called with MiXCR into one record per CDR3 protein. Of 700,000 to 1,000,000 distinct CDR3 sequences in the sample, 10% to 15% are singletons; the top ten hold approximately 0.51%. Study-wide points: A TCR beta motif made of fewer than ten highly homologous variants seemed typical of ankylosing spondylitis blood.

Sequenced material: blood, either unsorted or a sorted T cell fraction (not recorded which). Source of these receptors: a male donor with ankylosing spondylitis.

CDR3 loop: CASRGKPNQETQYF. The DNA of the CDR3 is TGTGCCAGCAGGGGGAAACCGAACCAAGAGACCCAGTACTTC. The chain couples TRBV28 to TRBJ2-5; D unresolved. Germline assignment: CDR1 MDHEN and CDR2 SYDVKM. V was pared by 6 bases and J by 0 bases, with 11 bases between. CDR3 length: 14 residues.

The V gene is TRBV11-2, the J gene TRBJ1-4; D unresolved. V was trimmed by 5 bases and J by 5 bases, leaving 18 bases between them. This CDR3 is built from 16 residues. CDR1 and CDR2 (germline): SGHAT, FQNNGV. The CDR3 region is CASSRGYGSLNEKLFF. Here the CDR3 DNA reads TGTGCCAGCAGCCGAGGATACGGGTCCCTAAATGAAAAACTGTTTTTT.

This clonotype was seen a few times. A much larger clone sits a single nucleotide away, making a read error possible. The chain combines TRBV7-2 with TRBJ1-5; D is unclear. The CDR3 totals 12 residues. CDR1 and CDR2 (germline): SGHTA, FQGNSA. The germline V and J ends were trimmed by 1 base and 6 bases, with 4 bases remaining between them. Written as DNA, the CDR3 is TGTGCCAGCAGCTTAGTCCGTCAGCCCCAGCATTTT. Protein sequence: CASSLVRQPQHF.

This clonotype was counted a few times. CDR3 bases: TGTGCCAGCAGCTCCGAATACAACCCCTACGAGCAGTACTTC. This translates into CASSSEYNPYEQYF. This chain joins TRBV7-8 and TRBJ2-7; no clear D. The CDR3 extends over 14 amino acids. Germline loops: CDR1 SGHVS, CDR2 FQNEAQ. V was pared by 4 bases and J by 2 bases, with 12 bases between.

As concerns this clonotype: The junction departs from the called germline gene at one end, perhaps through a read error. The chain uses TRBV6-6 and TRBJ2-3; D remains ambiguous. The CDR3 runs 13 residues. Germline V gene sequence: CDR1 MNHNY, CDR2 SVGAGI (reference sequence). CDR3 loop: CASSSRNPDPQYF. Written as DNA, the CDR3 is TGTGCCAGCAGTTCTAGGAATCCAGATCCGCAGTATTTT.

This clonotype was counted only a few times. The chain combines TRBV6-2 or TRBV6-3 with TRBJ2-5; maybe TRBD1 (5 bases). The germline V and J ends were trimmed by 6 bases and 0 bases, with 14 bases remaining between them. The CDR3 length is 15 residues. CDR1 and CDR2 from the germline V gene are MNHEY and SVGEGT. The CDR3 sequence: CASRRPTGYQETQYF. In DNA form, the CDR3 reads TGTGCCAGCAGACGACCCACAGGATACCAAGAGACCCAGTACTTC.

This clonotype was counted at least ten times. J is TRBJ1-1 and V is TRBV5-6; D possibly corresponds to TRBD1 (5 bases). Germline-derived CDR1 and CDR2 are SGHDT and YYEEEE. The CDR3 consists of 14 residues. Trimming removed 4 bases from V and 3 bases from J, with 13 bases in between. The DNA of the CDR3 is TGTGCCAGCAGCGATACAGGAGGTGACACTGAAGCTTTCTTT. Translating it yields CASSDTGGDTEAFF.

This clonotype came up many times. The rearrangement joins TRBV28 to TRBJ2-7; no clear D gene. Germline CDR1 is MDHEN and CDR2 is SYDVKM. The length of the CDR3 is 13 residues. Trimming cost V 3 bases and J 2 bases, with 8 bases left between them. Here the CDR3 reads CASSFRQTYEQYF. In nucleotides, the CDR3 is TGTGCCAGCAGTTTTAGGCAGACCTACGAGCAGTACTTC. The entire variable domain, with the rest obtained from reference TRBV28 and TRBJ2-7, is as follows: DVKVTQSSRYLVKRTGEKVFLECVQDMDHENMFWYRQDPGLGLRLIYFSYDVKMKEKGDIPEGYSVSREKKERFSLILESASTNQTSMYLCASSFRQTYEQYFGPGTRLTVT.

This clonotype was found many times. The chain uses TRBV5-1 and TRBJ2-2; D is perhaps TRBD2 (6 bases). V was clipped by 0 bases and J by 0 bases, with 9 bases between them. The V gene's germline CDR1 is SGHRS and CDR2 YFSETQ. The CDR3 has 16 amino acids. The CDR3 is CASSLDRGTNTGELFF. In DNA, the CDR3 is TGCGCCAGCAGCTTGGACCGGGGGACGAACACCGGGGAGCTGTTTTTT.

This clonotype turned up a few times. The chain is built from TRBV20-1 and TRBJ1-1; 9 bases map to TRBD1. V lost 2 bases and J lost 3; bases outside the gene matches: 7. In germline, CDR1 is DFQATT, CDR2 SNEGSKA (reference sequence). The CDR3 loop spans 15 amino acids. The CDR3 loop is CSARTPGQGYTEAFF. DNA of the CDR3: TGCAGTGCTAGAACTCCGGGACAGGGATACACTGAAGCTTTCTTT.